This T cell receptor beta chain is from a study of blood T cells in healthy people across ages (dated by TCRdb to the mid-2010s). In the study overall: In model experiments, roughly one uniquely barcoded TCR beta cDNA molecule per two T cells was captured by template switching. To track age-related changes in TCR beta repertoire diversity, the study relied on deep sequencing normalized with unique cDNA molecular identifiers. The study analyzed two additional independent replicas of 1 million unique cDNA reads from the same blood draw for two donors, one aged 18 to 29 and one aged 80 or older. To avoid experimental bias, donors of different ages were randomly spread across the sequencing lanes. The donors were split into four age groups: young (average roughly 15 years), middle-aged (roughly 40), aged (around 67) and long-lived (more than 80).

Via the germline V gene, CDR1 is SGHTA and CDR2 FQGNSA. V sheds 5 bases and J sheds 0 bases, leaving 17 bases between their ends. The CDR3 measures 17 amino acids from cysteine to phenylalanine. Only the CDR3 DNA is retained, 51 bases long and in frame from the first base. Overall results and qualifications from the work: Compared with the aged group, more naive CD4+ T cells, fewer expanded clones and increased TCR diversity were shown by the long-lived group, suggesting age selection. Observed TCR beta diversity per million T cells fell roughly linearly with age, and a significant reduction was already apparent by age roughly 40. Bulk unsorted PBMC profiling prevented conclusive comparison of naive and antigen-experienced compartments. Estimates of total diversity based on one million sequenced T cells were regarded as lower bounds and as underestimates. Observed TCR beta diversity correlated strongly with the percentage of naive T cells measured by flow cytometry. Because the CMV infection status of the donors was unknown, age-related changes in expanded clonotypes may potentially have been confounded.

Donors were 39 systemically healthy Caucasian individuals from Russia aged roughly 6 to 95 years. Each donor gave around 9.5 milliliters of peripheral blood, collected into EDTA-treated Vacutainer tubes. Ficoll-Paque density-gradient centrifugation was used to isolate PBMCs, with at least 6.5 million obtained per sample. Trizol reagent was used to extract total RNA from PBMCs, with at least 5.5 micrograms per sample. For every donor, flow cytometry on a PBMC aliquot measured the percentage of naive CD45RAhigh/CD27high T cells. The receptor library was made with 5' RACE. A second roughly 7 to 12 cycle PCR used a sample-barcoded 5' primer and a J-beta primer mix. A template-switch 5' adaptor carrying 12 random nucleotides introduced a unique molecular identifier onto each TCR beta cDNA molecule. At least 3 million CDR3-containing paired-end reads were obtained from each sample. The Mint cDNA synthesis kit, primed by a TRBC-specific oligonucleotide, was used to synthesize first-strand cDNA from all RNA. Following uracil-DNA glycosylase treatment, all cDNA underwent a first 18-cycle PCR with the universal primers M1SS and BC2_uni_R. Under the source paper's analysis protocol: For normalization, 1 million high-quality reads were randomly selected from each sample, with every read carrying a distinct molecular identifier. Reads with shared molecular identifiers were discarded instead of being binned into consensus sequences. MiTCR, set to a Q25 quality threshold and the strictest error-elimination algorithm, was used for CDR3 identification, clonotype clustering and error correction. A nonparametric unseen species model with Euler transformation was used to estimate a lower bound on total TCR beta diversity. In TCRdb, the public reads were trimmed at Q25 with fastp and aligned with MiXCR, with productive beta chains retained. Rows are combined by CDR3 protein, so each entry shows the most common genes and DNA. For this entry, the V and J calls and clone size follow TCRdb and not the study's own pipeline. For this sample there are fewer than 2 million distinct CDR3 sequences; about two fifths appear just once. 23% of the sample goes to the ten largest clones.

Only a few counts were recorded for this clonotype. The clone's antigen remains unknown. Base qualities are not provided; no much larger clone lies one nucleotide away. The source material was blood. This sequence uses TRBV7-2 and TRBJ1-5; the D segment cannot be called with confidence. This clonotype was obtained from a human donor in good health. The nucleotides are TGTGCCAGCAGCCTATCGACTGGGAGCTATAGCAATCAGCCCCAGCATTTT. Protein translation: CASSLSTGSYSNQPQHF.